This T cell receptor beta chain was identified in a study of beta chain features in type 1 diabetes. General study results and limits: The study left unresolved whether HLA type influences TCRB rearrangement.

This clone was observed a handful of times. The antigen is undetermined. With 2 bases clipped from V and 0 bases from J, the junction kept 5 bases outside the gene matches. This CDR3 is 18 amino acids long. Germline V gives CDR1 SGHRS, CDR2 YFSETQ. What was sequenced were expressed TCRB transcripts, since all of the isolated RNA had been reverse transcribed. Only in-frame clones appear in the TCRdb table, and some are missing; sequencing was by immunoSEQ multiplex PCR. This table has 330,000 or so clones, less than 15% appearing once. Sequenced sample: central memory CD4+ T cells from blood. The chain uses TRBV5-1 and TRBJ1-6; 10 bases are a match to TRBD1. The TCR was taken from a man aged 25 to 40 in good health. The CDR3 loop reads CASSFLTGGSSYNSPLHF. The DNA of the CDR3 is TGCGCCAGCAGCTTCCTGACAGGGGGCAGCTCCTATAATTCACCCCTCCACTTT.